A single sample gave rise to the 23 T cell receptor beta chains below, sequenced in a study of cytomegalovirus exposure and HLA in healthy donors. The PCR was carried out with 60 Vbeta primers and 13 Jbeta primers. Profiling relied on immunoSEQ multiplex PCR, and the TCRdb table lists in-frame clones only, not all of them. The sample holds some 120,000 clones; around 80% are singletons and the top ten take 1.5% to 2.5%. Sequencing input: PBMCs. The receptor source for this set is a man aged 45-60 years in good health and CMV-seronegative.

This clone was recorded a few times. The chain is built from TRBV19 and TRBJ2-3; the match to TRBD2 covers 8 bases. CDR1 and CDR2 from the germline V gene are LNHDA and SQIVND (reference sequence). The CDR3 runs 16 residues. The ends lost 7 bases at V and 0 bases at J; junction bases unmatched: 9. The CDR3 is CASTTRAGASTDTQYF. CDR3 nucleotide sequence: TGTGCCAGTACGACCCGAGCGGGGGCCAGCACAGATACGCAGTATTTT.

The genes are TRBV9 and TRBJ1-5; 8 bases agree with TRBD1. V lost 4 bases and J lost 5; bases outside the gene matches: 8. This CDR3 region has 15 residues. Germline V gives CDR1 SGDLS, CDR2 YYNGEE. The CDR3 sequence: CASSPGQGGYQPQHF. CDR3 coding DNA: TGTGCCAGCAGCCCCGGACAGGGTGGGTATCAGCCCCAGCATTTT.

The chain couples TRBV7-3 to TRBJ2-5; no clear D gene. The germline V and J ends were trimmed by 2 bases and 4 bases, with 8 bases remaining between them. Germline values: CDR1 SGHTA, CDR2 FQGTGA. CDR3 length: 13 amino acids. This CDR3 is CASSLYLRETQYF. Written as DNA, the CDR3 is TGTGCCAGCAGCTTATACTTGAGAGAGACCCAGTACTTC. Supplemented by reference TRBV7-3 and TRBJ2-5, the full variable domain reads GAGVSQTPSNKVTEKGKYVELRCDPISGHTALYWYRQSLGQGPEFLIYFQGTGAADDSGLPNDRFFAVRPEGSVSTLKIQRTERGDSAVYLCASSLYLRETQYFGPGTRLLVL.

V is TRBV9 and J is TRBJ2-1; TRBD2 agrees at 9 bases. Per germline, CDR1 SGDLS and CDR2 YYNGEE. V lost 2 bases to trimming and J lost 5 bases; unmatched junction nucleotides: 5. The length of the CDR3 is 15 residues. For the CDR3, the DNA is TGTGCCAGCAGCGTTGTAGCGGGGGATCACAATGAGCAGTTCTTC. Translating it yields CASSVVAGDHNEQFF.

This sequence joins TRBV11-2 and TRBJ2-1; 15 nucleotides agree with TRBD2. There are 17 residues in the CDR3. Trimming took 2 bases from V and 4 from J; bases not matched to a gene: 3. The germline V gene encodes CDR1 SGHAT and CDR2 FQNNGV. The CDR3 sequence is CASSLQGLAGGYNEQFF. The CDR3 DNA follows: TGTGCCAGCAGCTTACAAGGACTAGCGGGGGGGTACAATGAGCAGTTCTTC.

This chain links TRBV10-1 with TRBJ2-2, with D possibly being TRBD2 (6 bases). The length of the CDR3 is 17 residues. Trimming removed 0 bases from V and 5 bases from J, with 16 bases in between. CDR1 is WNHNN and CDR2 is SYGVQD in the germline V gene (reference sequence). CDR3 in DNA: TGCGCCAGCAGTGAGTCCGGCAGGCGGGATGGAACCGGGGAGCTGTTTTTT. Protein sequence: CASSESGRRDGTGELFF.

This clone has only one observation. CDR3 coding DNA: TGCGCCAGCAGCTTGGGTGGGCCCTCTAACTATGGCTACACCTTC. Its translation is CASSLGGPSNYGYTF. The chain uses TRBV5-1 and TRBJ1-2; D is uncertain. CDR3 length: 15 amino acids. V lost 0 bases and J 0 bases, leaving 9 bases between the germline ends. Germline V gene sequence: CDR1 SGHRS, CDR2 YFSETQ.

This clone has just a few counts. The V and J genes are TRBV5-8 and TRBJ2-5, with D unclear. Trimming pared 1 base from V and 1 base from J, leaving 5 bases between. Germline V gives CDR1 SGHTS, CDR2 YDEGEE. The CDR3 contains 13 residues. CDR3 coding DNA: TGTGCCAGCAGCTTGAACTCCCAAGAGACCCAGTACTTC. As protein: CASSLNSQETQYF.

The CDR3 protein is CASSEAVSGGIQYF. Written as DNA, the CDR3 is TGTGCCAGCAGTGAAGCGGTCAGCGGGGGCATTCAGTACTTC. The genes are TRBV2 and TRBJ2-4; 8 bases are shared with TRBD2. The length of the CDR3 is 14 residues. Germline CDR1 SNHLY, CDR2 FYNNEI. V lost 0 bases to trimming and J lost 9 bases; unmatched junction nucleotides: 4.

The chain combines TRBV5-4 with TRBJ2-2; maybe TRBD1 (6 bases). The CDR3 extends over 16 amino acids. The germline V gene encodes CDR1 SGHNT and CDR2 YYREEE (reference sequence). V was pared by 3 bases and J by 5 bases, with 17 bases between. The CDR3 reads CASSSGPSRGTGELFF. CDR3 sequence (DNA): TGTGCCAGCAGCTCTGGCCCAAGTAGGGGGACCGGGGAGCTGTTTTTT.

V and J are TRBV7-8 and TRBJ2-7, with a tentative D call TRBD2 (7 bases). The CDR3 spans 14 residues. Germline V gene sequence: CDR1 SGHVS, CDR2 FQNEAQ. Trimming stripped 1 base from V and 2 bases from J, with 9 bases between. The CDR3 protein is CASSLGGGPYEQYF. CDR3 DNA sequence: TGTGCCAGCAGCTTAGGCGGGGGCCCCTACGAGCAGTACTTC.

The J gene is TRBJ1-1, the V gene TRBV19, with 8 nucleotides matching TRBD1. CDR1 LNHDA and CDR2 SQIVND come from the germline V gene (reference sequence). The CDR3 has 11 residues. V was clipped by 6 bases and J by 6 bases; unmatched bases: 0. CDR3 amino acids: CASRTGAEAFF. In DNA, the CDR3 is TGTGCCAGTAGGACAGGGGCTGAAGCTTTCTTT.

This chain joins TRBV4-2 and TRBJ2-7, with 12 nucleotides matching TRBD2. Germline trimming cut 3 bases from V and 1 base from J; bases unmatched to any gene: 4. Germline V gene sequence: CDR1 LGHNA, CDR2 YNFKEQ. The CDR3 runs 16 residues. The DNA of the CDR3 is TGTGCCAGCAGCCAGGCCCTAGCGGGGGGGTCCTACGAGCAGTACTTC. This gives the protein CASSQALAGGSYEQYF.

The V call is TRBV6-6, the J call TRBJ1-3; the D is unclear. V lost 7 bases and J lost 3, with 7 bases in between. The germline V gene has CDR1 MNHNY and CDR2 SVGAGI (reference sequence). CDR3 length: 12 residues. CDR3 coding DNA: TGTGCCAGCACGCGGAGTGGAAACACCATATATTTT. This translates into CASTRSGNTIYF.

This clone was seen a few times. CDR3 amino acids: CSAYRVDTQYF. The CDR3 nucleotides read TGCAGTGCATACAGGGTAGATACGCAGTATTTT. V is TRBV20-1 and J is TRBJ2-3; the D gene is possibly TRBD1 (6 bases). V was trimmed by 6 bases and J by 5 bases, leaving 9 bases between them. The CDR3 contains 11 residues. Germline CDR1 reads DFQATT; CDR2 reads SNEGSKA (reference sequence).

The chain uses TRBV7-2 and TRBJ1-5; TRBD1 agrees at 7 bases. J gave up 0 bases and V 5 bases, and 4 bases lay outside the gene matches. The CDR3 sequence is 15 residues long. CDR1 and CDR2 (germline): SGHTA, FQGNSA. CDR3 DNA: TGTGCCAGCAGCCGGGGGACAGATAGCAATCAGCCCCAGCATTTT. Protein sequence: CASSRGTDSNQPQHF.

In this sample, this clone turned up once. The chain joins TRBV7-3 to TRBJ2-1; the D gene is possibly TRBD1 (5 bases). V lost 2 bases and J 7 bases, leaving 9 bases between the germline ends. The CDR3 sequence is 13 residues long. Germline CDR1 and CDR2: SGHTA and FQGTGA. Here the CDR3 DNA reads TGTGCCAGCAGCTTAGCAGGGCTAAATGAGCAGTTCTTC. It specifies CASSLAGLNEQFF.

This clone was seen only once. This chain connects TRBV7-2 to TRBJ2-7; 9 bases are shared with TRBD1. The CDR3 spans 15 residues. The V segment lost 0 bases and the J segment 4 bases; nucleotides outside the gene matches: 4. The germline V gene has CDR1 SGHTA and CDR2 FQGNSA. This CDR3 reads CASSLAGQGWYEQYF. CDR3 bases: TGTGCCAGCAGCTTAGCGGGACAGGGTTGGTACGAGCAGTACTTC.

This chain connects TRBV4-1 to TRBJ1-2; D not certain. Germline V gives CDR1 MGHRA, CDR2 YSYEKL. The CDR3 length is 14 residues. The V end lost 0 bases, the J end lost 4 bases, and 9 bases lay between the germline ends. The CDR3 bases are TGCGCCAGCAGCCAAGATCCAGATTTCTATGGCTACACCTTC. It yields the protein CASSQDPDFYGYTF.

The V call is TRBV6-5, the J call TRBJ2-1; TRBD2 matches at 15 bases. Germline CDR1 reads MNHEY; CDR2 reads SVGAGI. Losses at the gene ends were 2 bases for V and 8 bases for J; bases not matched to a gene: 4. This CDR3 comprises 16 residues. Here the CDR3 DNA reads TGTGCCAGCAGTTACACTGGGACTAGCGGGGGGCATGAGCAGTTCTTC. Protein product: CASSYTGTSGGHEQFF.

The chain recombines TRBV4-1 with TRBJ2-5; 9 bases fit TRBD2. V shed 1 base, J shed 2 bases, and the junction held 5 bases outside the gene matches. The CDR3 runs to 16 residues. CDR1 is MGHRA and CDR2 is YSYEKL in the germline V gene. The CDR3 DNA sequence: TGCGCCAGCAGCCAAGGGGCTAGCGGGGAACAAGAGACCCAGTACTTC. It is translated as CASSQGASGEQETQYF.

The gene calls are TRBV11-2 and TRBJ2-3, with 11 bases aligning to TRBD1. This CDR3 has 15 amino acids. CDR1 SGHAT and CDR2 FQNNGV come from the germline V gene. The J segment lost 6 bases and the V segment lost 6 bases, leaving 8 bases of the junction unmatched. CDR3 DNA sequence: TGTGCCAGCAGAAGACCGGGACAGGGGGTGGATACGCAGTATTTT. Residues: CASRRPGQGVDTQYF. The full variable domain, with the rest looked up from reference TRBV11-2 and TRBJ2-3, is EAGVAQSPRYKIIEKRQSVAFWCNPISGHATLYWYQQILGQGPKLLIQFQNNGVVDDSQLPKDRFSAERLKGVDSTLKIQPAKLEDSAVYLCASRRPGQGVDTQYFGPGTRLTVL.

This clone was seen only once. The J gene is TRBJ2-5, the V gene TRBV5-4; 8 nucleotides match TRBD2. Trimming cost V 4 bases and J 2 bases; bases outside gene matches: 10. Germline V gene data show CDR1 as SGHNT and CDR2 as YYREEE (reference sequence). This CDR3 has 16 residues. In nucleotides, the CDR3 is TGTGCCAGCAGCAAAGAAGCGGGGGCTATACAAGAGACCCAGTACTTC. It translates to CASSKEAGAIQETQYF.